This T cell receptor beta chain was captured by sequencing in a study of shared clonotypes between healthy human individuals. Comments on this clone: The antigen is undetermined.

The study, taken as a whole, reports: Around 5% of naive CD4 clonotypes were common to a handful of donors.

Every subset's genomic DNA went evenly onto several immunoSEQ plates. Sequencing used immunoSEQ multiplex PCR; TCRdb keeps in-frame clones, though not all of them. The profile shows over a million clones, roughly 96% of them singletons. V shed 6 bases and J 2 bases; nucleotides not matched to a gene: 3. Germline V gene data show CDR1 as MNHEY and CDR2 as SMNVEV (reference sequence). CDR3 length: 14 residues. This receptor was identified in a man aged 30-40 years in good health. Sequencing input: naive CD4+ T cells sorted from blood. Subset noted: CD45RA+ positively selected. This rearrangement joins TRBV27 to TRBJ2-3, with 9 bases that match TRBD2. The CDR3: CASRTSGYTDTQYF. The CDR3 DNA is TGTGCCAGCAGGACTAGCGGATACACAGATACGCAGTATTTT.